The 14 T cell receptor beta chains given below trace back to one sample, sequenced in a study of technical replicates of blood from a few donors. Profiled with immunoSEQ multiplex PCR; TCRdb holds only in-frame clones, not every one. The profile shows 65,000 to 85,000 clones, 95% to 98% of them singletons. Sample: T cells isolated from PBMCs. The receptor set was obtained from a human donor in good health.

This chain links TRBV6-6 with TRBJ1-5, with no clear D. Looked up from germline, CDR1 is MNHNY and CDR2 is SVGAGI (reference sequence). V gave up 2 bases and J gave up 15 bases, with 14 bases separating them. This CDR3 spans 12 amino acids. CDR3 nucleotide sequence: TGTGCCAGCAGTTACGAGTCGGGATTTAGGCATTTT. This gives the protein CASSYESGFRHF.

The chain recombines TRBV6-6 with TRBJ1-2; 11 nucleotides match TRBD1. The CDR3 sequence is 15 residues long. With 4 bases clipped from V and 6 bases from J, the junction kept 7 bases outside the gene matches. Germline V gives CDR1 MNHNY, CDR2 SVGAGI (reference sequence). CDR3: CASSSGDRGVHGYTF. In DNA, the CDR3 is TGTGCCAGCAGTTCAGGGGACAGGGGGGTCCATGGCTACACCTTC.

The rearrangement joins TRBV25-1 to TRBJ2-1, with a weak D call TRBD2 (6 bases). From germline, CDR1 is MGHDK and CDR2 SYGVNS. V was shortened by 5 bases and J by 12 bases, with 17 bases between the two germline ends. The CDR3 is 13 amino acids. The CDR3 here is CASSHGTEPRQFF. CDR3 nucleotide sequence: TGTGCCAGCAGTCACGGGACTGAACCTCGGCAGTTCTTC.

The chain couples TRBV7-2 to TRBJ2-7, with 7 positions matching TRBD2. Germline V gene data show CDR1 as SGHTA and CDR2 as FQGNSA. The J segment lost 5 bases and the V segment lost 2 bases, leaving 9 bases of the junction unmatched. This CDR3 region has 15 residues. The CDR3: CASSLQFGGSHEQYF. Here the CDR3 DNA reads TGTGCCAGCAGCTTACAGTTCGGCGGGAGCCACGAGCAGTACTTC.

The chain employs TRBV9 and TRBJ2-5, with 10 positions matching TRBD2. Germline lookup yields CDR1 SGDLS and CDR2 YYNGEE. This CDR3 spans 17 amino acids. J lost 5 bases, V lost 2 bases, and 12 bases had no gene match. CDR3 coding DNA: TGTGCCAGCAGCGTTGGGGGGCTAGCGGGAGTCCGGGAGACCCAGTACTTC. Its protein is CASSVGGLAGVRETQYF.

The CDR3 DNA follows: TGTGCCAGCAGGAGGGGACTGATCTACGAGCAGTACTTC. Its translation is CASRRGLIYEQYF. The J gene is TRBJ2-7, the V gene TRBV27, with D perhaps TRBD2 (6 bases). Per germline, CDR1 MNHEY and CDR2 SMNVEV (reference sequence). V lost 6 bases to trimming and J lost 3 bases, with 12 bases between them. The length of the CDR3 is 13 residues.

This rearrangement joins TRBV6-1 to TRBJ1-2, with D unresolved. There are 17 residues in the CDR3. Germline V gene sequence: CDR1 MNHNS, CDR2 SASEGT. The V gene lost 4 bases and the J gene lost 4 bases, with 22 bases spanning the gap. This chain's CDR3 is CASSAHRDDTQFYGYTF. The CDR3 DNA follows: TGTGCCAGCAGTGCACACCGTGACGACACACAATTCTATGGCTACACCTTC.

V usage is TRBV6-5 and J usage is TRBJ1-5, with 9 bases identical to TRBD1. The germline CDR1 and CDR2 sequences are MNHEY and SVGAGI. The V segment lost 8 bases and the J segment 5 bases; nucleotides outside the gene matches: 1. The CDR3 length is 12 residues. The CDR3 DNA sequence: TGTGCCAGCTGGGACAGGGATCAGCCCCAGCATTTT. Translation: CASWDRDQPQHF.

The chain carries TRBV7-8 and TRBJ2-7; no firm D call. V lost 5 bases and J lost 2, with 10 bases in between. The germline CDR1 and CDR2 sequences are SGHVS and FQNEAQ. This CDR3 is 13 amino acids long. The CDR3 region has the DNA TGTGCCAGCAGCACACGGGTTGCCTACGAGCAGTACTTC. Amino acid sequence: CASSTRVAYEQYF.

This rearrangement joins TRBV6-4 to TRBJ2-2, with 8 bases aligning to TRBD1. With V trimmed by 2 bases and J by 7 bases, 6 bases remained unmatched. Germline V gene lookup returns CDR1 MRHNA and CDR2 SNTAGT. The CDR3 is 15 residues long. This CDR3 is CASSDGTGGRGELFF. As DNA, the CDR3 is TGTGCCAGCAGTGACGGGACAGGAGGGCGCGGGGAGCTGTTTTTT.

The chain combines TRBV6-5 with TRBJ1-2, with 7 bases fitting TRBD1. The CDR3 has 14 amino acids. Germline assignment: CDR1 MNHEY and CDR2 SVGAGI. With 6 bases clipped from V and 4 bases from J, the junction kept 8 bases outside the gene matches. CDR3 coding DNA: TGTGCCAGCAGGAAAGGACAGGTCGCCTATGGCTACACCTTC. Residues: CASRKGQVAYGYTF.

V usage is TRBV19 and J usage is TRBJ2-6; TRBD2 matches 10 bases. This CDR3 region has 20 residues. Unmatched junction bases numbered 14, after V lost 4 bases and J lost 2 bases. CDR1 and CDR2 from the germline V gene are LNHDA and SQIVND (reference sequence). In DNA form, the CDR3 reads TGTGCCAGTAGTACGCCTCCCACTAGCGGGACACCTCCTGGGGCCAACGTCCTGACTTTC. Translating it yields CASSTPPTSGTPPGANVLTF.

This rearrangement joins TRBV28 to TRBJ2-1; D remains unclear. The V gene's germline CDR1 is MDHEN and CDR2 SYDVKM. CDR3 length equals 11 residues. V lost 4 bases to trimming and J lost 7 bases, with 5 bases between them. This CDR3 is CASSSRNEQFF. The CDR3 DNA reads as TGTGCCAGCAGTTCTAGAAATGAGCAGTTCTTC.

V is TRBV10-3 and J is TRBJ2-7; 7 bases match TRBD1. The germline CDR1 and CDR2 sequences are ENHRY and SYGVKD. The CDR3 runs 15 residues. V was pared by 5 bases and J by 3 bases, with 10 bases of the junction left unmatched. CDR3 sequence: CAISRRQGKDYEQYF. The CDR3 nucleotides are TGTGCCATCAGTCGGAGACAGGGCAAGGACTACGAGCAGTACTTC.